The 7 T cell receptor beta chains presented below share a single source sample, sequenced in a study of blood T cell repertoires in COVID-19. The data were produced by immunoSEQ multiplex PCR, yet TCRdb's version contains in-frame clones alone and is incomplete. The sample shows approximately 99,000 clones, roughly four fifths of them seen only once. What was sequenced was peripheral blood. Receptor source: a woman aged 65 to 85 with acute or convalescent COVID-19.

This clone turned up a few times. The rearrangement uses TRBV6-4 and TRBJ2-1, with a weak D call TRBD2 (6 bases). Germline V gives CDR1 MRHNA, CDR2 SNTAGT. The CDR3 runs to 13 residues. The V end was cut by 8 bases, the J end by 9 bases, with 17 bases between. The CDR3 DNA is TGTGCCAGCGGGCTGGGAGGCCCGAGTGAGCAGTTCTTC. Protein sequence: CASGLGGPSEQFF.

V gene TRBV5-1 combines with J gene TRBJ1-4, with TRBD1 matching 8 bases. The V gene end was trimmed by 5 bases and the J gene end by 7 bases; junction bases not matched to a gene: 7. Per the germline V gene, CDR1 is SGHRS and CDR2 is YFSETQ. The CDR3 covers 14 residues. This CDR3 is CASSSGTGGEKLFF. Written as DNA, the CDR3 is TGCGCCAGCAGTTCGGGGACAGGAGGTGAAAAACTGTTTTTT. Variable domain in full (rest from reference TRBV5-1 and TRBJ1-4): KAGVTQTPRYLIKTRGQQVTLSCSPISGHRSVSWYQQTPGQGLQFLFEYFSETQRNKGNFPGRFSGRQFSNSRSEMNVSTLELGDSALYLCASSSGTGGEKLFFGSGTQLSVL.

This clone has a handful of counts. The V call is TRBV28, the J call TRBJ1-2; 8 bases map to TRBD1. CDR1 is MDHEN, CDR2 SYDVKM, per germline. The V gene end was trimmed by 6 bases and the J gene end by 1 base; junction bases not matched to a gene: 13. This CDR3 has 17 amino acids. CDR3 nucleotides: TGTGCCAGCAGCCTATCTATGGGGACAGGAGATAACTATGGCTACACCTTC. It codes for CASSLSMGTGDNYGYTF.

This clone was picked up one time. This sequence joins TRBV5-1 and TRBJ1-5; 7 positions match TRBD1. J was trimmed by 1 base and V by 4 bases; bases with no gene match: 2. This CDR3 contains 14 residues. The germline CDR1 and CDR2 sequences are SGHRS and YFSETQ. CDR3 loop: CASSPGGSNQPQHF. DNA for the CDR3: TGCGCCAGCAGCCCAGGGGGAAGCAATCAGCCCCAGCATTTT.

This clone was detected only a few times. The J gene is TRBJ1-2, the V gene TRBV6-5; 7 nucleotides agree with TRBD1. Per germline, CDR1 MNHEY and CDR2 SVGAGI. This CDR3 is built from 14 residues. Unmatched junction bases numbered 3, after V lost 5 bases and J lost 0 bases. For the CDR3, the DNA is TGTGCCAGCAGTCGCGGGACAGCTAACTATGGCTACACCTTC. Its protein product is CASSRGTANYGYTF.

The rearrangement uses TRBV24-1 and TRBJ2-1; 9 positions agree with TRBD2. CDR1 and CDR2 from the germline V gene are KGHDR and SFDVKD. V trimming: 4 bases; J trimming: 5 bases; junction bases outside the gene matches: 5. The CDR3 runs 15 residues. The CDR3 nucleotides are TGTGCCACCAGTGACCCTAGCGGGGTCAACAATGAGCAGTTCTTC. Residues: CATSDPSGVNNEQFF.

V gene TRBV25-1 combines with J gene TRBJ2-1, with 9 nucleotides matching TRBD2. After removal of 1 base from V and 7 bases from J, the junction contained 14 bases not matched to a gene. Germline lookup yields CDR1 MGHDK and CDR2 SYGVNS. The CDR3 covers 18 residues. CDR3 sequence reads: CASSELSFSGSQRNEQFF. The CDR3 nucleotides read TGTGCCAGCAGTGAATTGAGCTTTAGCGGGAGCCAACGGAATGAGCAGTTCTTC.